This record looks at one T cell receptor beta chain sequence and its context. Its antigen is unknown. This specimen belongs to a study of Tregs in tolerant kidney transplant recipients. Study details: Recipients received nonmyeloablative bone marrow transplants from related graft donors, with transient mixed chimerism. Findings and limits, study-wide: Few patients were studied, so findings need validation in larger groups.

Unstimulated Tregs (CD4+CD25+CD127-) and CD4+CD25- non-Tregs were sorted from PBMCs. This table comes from immunoSEQ multiplex PCR, and its TCRdb copy is limited to in-frame clones, with some not included. This table has 98,000 or so clones, 90% appearing once. The material was CD4+ T cells from blood, obtained before the transplant. This TCR derives from a human donor who received a combined kidney and bone marrow transplant.

In nucleotides, the CDR3 is TGTGCCAGCAGTCCCGCCGGGGCAGGACTATACGAGCAGTACTTC. Translated, it gives CASSPAGAGLYEQYF. The chain uses TRBV27 and TRBJ2-7; tentatively, D is TRBD2 (6 bases). V was clipped by 5 bases and J by 4 bases, with 18 bases between them. This CDR3 region has 15 residues. Germline V gives CDR1 MNHEY, CDR2 SMNVEV (reference sequence).